This TCR beta chain was sequenced for a study of preoperative IRX-2 immunotherapy in early breast cancer. This CDR3 has 14 residues. The ends were cut back, 6 bases at V and 7 bases at J, with 15 bases in the middle. Germline loops: CDR1 LNHDA, CDR2 SQIVND (reference sequence). Data came from immunoSEQ multiplex PCR; TCRdb stores just in-frame clones and leaves some out. The table lists 10,000 to 15,000 clones, roughly 88% of them singletons, with over 25% in the top ten. Treatment here: preoperative locoregional IRX-2 cytokine immunotherapy. This clonotype originated in a human donor with breast cancer. The V gene is TRBV19, the J gene TRBJ1-4; D is uncertain. The sample was gathered from a patient treated with IRX-2 immunotherapy. The CDR3 region has the DNA TGTGCCAGTAGCCTAAATAGCGTACGTGAAAAACTGTTTTTT. It encodes CASSLNSVREKLFF.